This TCR beta chain was obtained from a study of blood T cell repertoires in COVID-19. Study-level information: There were acute and convalescent COVID-19 samples, and they came from the United States, Italy and Spain. T cells, B-cell-depleted T cells, or PBMCs supplied cDNA or gDNA.

This clone showed up just a few times. As processed by the authors: Scientists estimated how many nucleated cells there were by amplifying reference gene primers. The protocol was immunoSEQ multiplex PCR, while the TCRdb copy is restricted to in-frame clones and leaves out a portion. V and J calls and clone size are as listed in that table; D and trimming were resolved from the DNA. The repertoire has a few hundred thousand clones, around nine tenths of them found once; the top ten carry roughly 6.2%. V lost 5 bases and J 2 bases, leaving 27 bases between the germline ends. The germline V gene encodes CDR1 LNHDA and CDR2 SQIVND (reference sequence). The CDR3 extends over 19 amino acids.

The receptor was isolated from a man aged 55-75 years who had recovered from COVID-19. The sequencing sample was made of peripheral blood. This chain connects TRBV19 to TRBJ1-1; TRBD1 is a possible D gene (5 bases). CDR3 residues: CASSHSNPFLEGSNTEAFF. CDR3 coding DNA: TGTGCCAGTAGTCACTCAAACCCCTTTTTGGAGGGGTCTAACACTGAAGCTTTCTTT.